The clone carrying this T cell receptor beta chain was detected only once. Antigen: not known. The data originate from a study of cytomegalovirus exposure and HLA in healthy donors. Overall study findings and caveats: An Asian-associated ancestry cluster reportedly showed fewer N-insertions than the approximately 620-donor mean in a later analysis.

Amplification used 60 Vbeta primers and 13 Jbeta primers. The repertoire was sequenced with immunoSEQ multiplex PCR; TCRdb's copy has only in-frame clones and lacks some. In the table there are tens of thousands of clones, about three fifths of which are singletons. The TCR was taken from a young man in good health and CMV-seronegative. The material sequenced was PBMCs.

CDR3 residues: CASSPHPGYEQYF. The CDR3 DNA is TGTGCCAGCAGCCCCCACCCCGGCTACGAGCAGTACTTC. The gene calls are TRBV7-3 and TRBJ2-7; D not certain. The CDR3 sequence is 13 residues long. V dropped 5 bases and J dropped 3 bases, with 11 bases sitting between them. Germline V gene lookup returns CDR1 SGHTA and CDR2 FQGTGA.